This is a list of T cell receptor beta chains from one sample in a study of blood T cell repertoires in COVID-19. Method: immunoSEQ multiplex PCR; TCRdb's copy keeps in-frame clones and lacks some. The table records roughly 250,000 clones, about 88% of them present only once. Material: peripheral blood. The source is a woman between 40 and 55 years old who had recovered from COVID-19. Both conserved end residues are part of each CDR3. The size entry is marked missing in some rows and otherwise reads once, few, many or a size class.

V gene	J gene	clone size	CDR3 protein
TRBV19	TRBJ1-1	.	CASSRQYTEAFF
TRBV21-1	TRBJ1-2	.	CASSNYENYGYTF
TRBV6-2/TRBV6-3	TRBJ1-6	.	CASSTGNSPLHF
TRBV7-9	TRBJ2-1	.	CASSLTLSSYNEQFF
TRBV6-5	TRBJ2-2	once	CASSLASSGELFF
TRBV12-3/TRBV12-4	TRBJ1-1	.	CASSLYRGQEAFF
TRBV11-2	TRBJ1-5	.	CASSLDDRGGRQPQHF
TRBV4-3	TRBJ1-3	.	CASSQEAPGQHSGNTIYF
TRBV28	TRBJ2-1	.	CASSLRGTGGPDEQFF
TRBV7-2	TRBJ2-7	few	CASSFQGYEQYF
TRBV2	TRBJ1-2	.	CASGQPGTEDYGYTF
TRBV30	TRBJ2-1	.	CAWSRDRGPYNEQFF
TRBV6-2/TRBV6-3	TRBJ2-1	.	CASSYRASGGLNNEQFF
TRBV7-9	TRBJ1-4	.	CASSALGIGNEKLFF
TRBV7-2	TRBJ2-7	.	CASSWAWGQGYEQYF
TRBV7-2	TRBJ2-2	.	CASSPEFGSAGELFF
TRBV9	TRBJ2-7	.	CASSSVAGSLEQYF
TRBV3-1/TRBV3-2	TRBJ1-4	.	CASSHTREKLFF
TRBV9	TRBJ1-1	.	CASSALQGANTEAFF
TRBV6-5	TRBJ2-3	.	CASSYGGLHLGDTQYF
TRBV6-5	TRBJ2-7	.	CASSFWGAYEQYF
TRBV24-1	TRBJ1-2	.	CATRGTGTGDGYTF
TRBV4-3	TRBJ2-7	.	CASSQDPQTVYEQYF
TRBV7-2	TRBJ2-1	.	CASSLREGQRNEQFF
TRBV29-1	TRBJ1-2	.	CSVDQINYGYTF
TRBV10-1	TRBJ2-1	.	CASSSAGCSYNEQFF
TRBV11-3	TRBJ2-7	.	CASSLVKLAGDSYEQYF
TRBV27	TRBJ2-7	.	CASSLSGGTSGRSHEQYF
TRBV19	TRBJ2-3	.	CASSKRDFSTDTQYF
TRBV27	TRBJ2-7	.	CASRRLAGGFSSYEQYF
TRBV3-1/TRBV3-2	TRBJ1-4	.	CASSQEWQGATTNEKLFF
TRBV6-2/TRBV6-3	TRBJ2-6	few	CASSYESGQGLSGANVLTF
TRBV2	TRBJ1-1	.	CASKGPGDRVKGSEAFF
TRBV27	TRBJ1-4	.	CASSLWDRDEKLFF
TRBV19	TRBJ1-4	.	CASSIASRDRNEKLFF
TRBV2	TRBJ2-7	few	CASSGGGSEQYF
TRBV9	TRBJ2-7	.	CASSVTSNRETYEQYF
TRBV6-2/TRBV6-3	TRBJ2-1	.	CASSYRLYNEQFF
TRBV6-5	TRBJ2-5	.	CASSGLAGDQETQYF
TRBV2	TRBJ2-2	.	CASSAWGSGELFF
TRBV7-2	TRBJ2-3	.	CASSSPGGPSDTQYF
TRBV19	TRBJ1-5	.	CASRADRDSNQPQHF
TRBV9	TRBJ1-1	.	CASSVVSENTEAFF
TRBV5-4	TRBJ2-7	.	CASSLEQGAGEQYF
TRBV27	TRBJ1-2	.	CASSLDRGTYGYTF
TRBV3-1/TRBV3-2	TRBJ2-5	.	CASSVKVLLAGVQETQYF
TRBV5-1	TRBJ2-1	.	CASRPGTGTYNEQFF
TRBV6-2/TRBV6-3	TRBJ2-5	.	CASSYLAGERQETQYF
TRBV5-1	TRBJ2-7	.	CASSSGLLEQYF
TRBV3-1/TRBV3-2	TRBJ1-3	.	CASSQGGVSGNTIYF